This T cell receptor (beta chain) was identified in a study of T cell responses to AZD1222 COVID-19 vaccine (dated by TCRdb to 2020 to 2023). For the study in its entirety: AZD1222 recipients with second doses at about 4 weeks or about 12 weeks were pooled, because spike-specific TCR depth and breadth did not differ between schedules. TCR sequencing was performed for approximately 240 trial participants, of whom some 200 were given two doses of AZD1222 and some 25 were given two doses of MenACWY control vaccine. Trial participants were enrolled by age into subgroups of 18-55, 56-69 and 70-plus years, and around 150, 28 and 57 TCR-sequenced participants, respectively, were included in these subgroups.

CDR1 and CDR2, looked up from the germline V gene, are KGHSH and LQKENI. V loses 3 bases of germline sequence and J loses 8 bases, and the interval between the two ends is 13 bases. From the cysteine up to the phenylalanine, the CDR3 has a length of 13 residues. CDR3 DNA is the only sequence kept; it has 39 bases, read in frame from the first base. Broader findings and caveats from the paper: CD4 TCRs associated with the vaccine covered the entire spike protein, and the dominant responses were in regions 160-218 and 743-854. Spike-specific TCR breadth and depth rose significantly after two AZD1222 doses compared with day 0 and with MenACWY recipients. In the small 56-69-year group, the increase in depth fell short of significance, most likely because of low power. Reportedly, close to half of the unique spike-specific TCRs recognized epitopes lying outside the regions that are mutated in the B.1.351 and B.1.1.7 variants. No day 14 peak-response samples were available, so repertoires were characterized only after the peak T cell response. Conclusions about previously exposed vaccinees were limited because only a handful of AZD1222 recipients were SARS-CoV-2 seropositive at baseline. Participants were mostly white British, with more females than males. The authors suggested clonal diversity may have been underestimated.

What this sample's time point label stands for: baseline before first vaccination. The vaccinee samples were drawn from two UK trials, COV001 and COV002, one of which was a single-blind randomized controlled phase 2/3 trial testing AZD1222 (ChAdOx1 nCoV-19) in healthy adults. Trial participant PBMC samples were collected at day 0 and day 28 after the second dose for TCRbeta chain sequencing. The CDR3 regions of human TCRbeta chains were subjected to immunosequencing. The published analysis was carried out like this. Repertoire TCRs were checked for matches against a reference library of SARS-CoV-2-specific TCRs that had been generated using the MIRA antigen-specificity platform. Breadth was defined as the fraction of unique TCRs that were SARS-CoV-2-associated. Depth was defined as the fraction of total T cells that were SARS-CoV-2-associated. Using the MIRA data, each spike-specific TCR was mapped to the spike region that the TCR reacts to and placed in a CD4 or CD8 class. Log10-transformed breadth and depth values were compared by one-way ANOVA with Sidak's multiple comparisons tests. This is the immuneACCESS table as TCRdb keeps it, with only in-frame sequences that have V and J called. A part of the clones is gone; compared with another copy, unresolved V genes explain less than half, and the rest is unexplained. V and J calls and clone size are as listed in that table; D and trimming were resolved from the DNA. The sample profile shows 100,000 or so clones; approximately 90% of them were found once. The leading ten clones occupy around 9.1% of the sample.

Note on this clone: The antigen it binds to is not known. One base away there is no much larger clone; base qualities are not given.

This chain is built from TRBV18 and TRBJ1-2; no D segment can be confidently identified. This receptor was obtained from an adult in good health. The input for sequencing was peripheral blood, taken on day 0 of AZD1222 vaccination. The CDR3 here reads CASSPTNLRGYTF. In nucleotides, the sequence is TGTGCCAGCTCACCGACAAACCTGAGGGGCTACACCTTC.